One and the same sample provided the 20 T cell receptor beta chains below, sequenced in a study of blood T cell repertoires in COVID-19. Some clones are missing from TCRdb's copy, which holds only in-frame ones; the method was immunoSEQ multiplex PCR. The table has a few hundred thousand clones, just under 90% seen once; the top ten hold around 5.8%. The sequenced sample was peripheral blood. These receptors were collected from a woman aged 50 to 65 with COVID-19, enrolled during active disease.

The genes are TRBV2 and TRBJ2-3; no clear D gene. The V gene lost 4 bases and the J gene lost 4 bases, with 6 bases spanning the gap. The germline V gene encodes CDR1 SNHLY and CDR2 FYNNEI. The CDR3 covers 12 residues. CDR3 protein: CASSVTPDTQYF. The DNA for the CDR3 is TGTGCCAGCAGTGTGACTCCAGATACGCAGTATTTT.

This rearrangement joins TRBV7-8 to TRBJ2-7; D possibly corresponds to TRBD2 (5 bases). Germline lookup yields CDR1 SGHVS and CDR2 FQNEAQ. The CDR3 consists of 16 residues. Trimming took 5 bases from V and 2 from J, leaving 19 bases between them. CDR3 nucleotide sequence: TGTGCCAGCAGCCAAGGCGGGTCCCTTCAACCCTACGAGCAGTACTTC. Translated, it gives CASSQGGSLQPYEQYF.

The rearrangement joins TRBV29-1 to TRBJ1-4; D is unresolved. Trimming cost V 4 bases and J 4 bases, with 7 bases left between them. CDR3 length equals 12 residues. Per germline, CDR1 SQVTM and CDR2 ANQGSEA. CDR3 bases: TGCAGCGTTGCTCTATATAATGAAAAACTGTTTTTT. It translates to CSVALYNEKLFF.

This clone has just a few counts. The chain has TRBV15 and TRBJ1-2, with D possibly matching TRBD1 (5 bases). The CDR3 has 16 amino acids. Trimming shortened V by 3 bases and J by 4 bases, and 18 bases separated the two germline ends. CDR1 LNHNV and CDR2 YYDKDF come from the germline V gene (reference sequence). The CDR3 loop is CATSSFGPGPGYGYTF. The CDR3 DNA reads TGTGCCACCAGCAGTTTCGGCCCAGGGCCCGGCTATGGCTACACCTTC.

The J gene is TRBJ2-1, the V gene TRBV3-1 (or the pseudogene TRBV3-2); TRBD2 aligns across 9 bases. Looked up from germline, CDR1 is LGHDT and CDR2 is YNNKEL (reference sequence). After removal of 6 bases from V and 7 bases from J, the junction contained 16 bases not matched to a gene. The CDR3 sequence is 17 residues long. CDR3 sequence: CASSHDPGGRVKNEQFF. Written as DNA, the CDR3 is TGTGCCAGCAGTCACGACCCAGGCGGGAGGGTTAAGAATGAGCAGTTCTTC.

This rearrangement joins TRBV5-4 to TRBJ1-2; tentatively, D is TRBD1 (5 bases). Germline CDR1 reads SGHNT; CDR2 reads YYREEE (reference sequence). The CDR3 extends over 14 amino acids. Deletions cut 4 bases from V and 8 bases from J, with 18 bases between. DNA of the CDR3: TGTGCCAGCAGCCCCATCGGGGGATCAAGGGGCTACACCTTC. It encodes CASSPIGGSRGYTF.

This sequence joins TRBV11-2 and TRBJ1-3, with 7 bases that match TRBD1. Germline values: CDR1 SGHAT, CDR2 FQNNGV. Trimming cost V 1 base and J 1 base; bases outside gene matches: 1. The CDR3 extends over 15 amino acids. The CDR3 coding sequence is TGTGCCAGCAGCTTAGTCAGGGGGTCTGGAAACACCATATATTTT. Its protein is CASSLVRGSGNTIYF.

The chain uses TRBV28 and TRBJ1-6; TRBD1 matches at 7 bases. This CDR3 region has 17 residues. The V gene end was trimmed by 5 bases and the J gene end by 7 bases; junction bases not matched to a gene: 14. Germline V gene data show CDR1 as MDHEN and CDR2 as SYDVKM. For the CDR3, the DNA is TGTGCCAGCAGTCTTATGAATTCCGGGACAGTAAATTCACCCCTCCACTTT. It codes for CASSLMNSGTVNSPLHF.

This chain links TRBV11-2 with TRBJ2-3, with TRBD2 identical over 8 bases. This CDR3 has 15 residues. The germline V gene encodes CDR1 SGHAT and CDR2 FQNNGV. The V gene end was trimmed by 5 bases and the J gene end by 1 base; junction bases not matched to a gene: 5. CDR3 loop: CASSGDGRGTDTQYF. For the CDR3, the DNA is TGTGCCAGCAGCGGGGACGGGAGGGGCACAGATACGCAGTATTTT.

The chain uses TRBV6-1 and TRBJ2-7; TRBD1 matches at 8 bases. Unmatched junction bases numbered 7, after V lost 3 bases and J lost 3 bases. The germline gives CDR1 MNHNS, CDR2 SASEGT. The CDR3 is made up of 15 amino acids. The CDR3 is CASSEAGTGNYEQYF. The CDR3 coding sequence is TGTGCCAGCAGTGAGGCAGGGACAGGAAACTACGAGCAGTACTTC.

Concerning this clone itself: This specimen includes other DNA sequences encoding the same CDR3. The chain has TRBV18 and TRBJ2-7; 8 bases are shared with TRBD2. V lost 2 bases, J lost 4 bases, and 4 bases stayed unmatched. The CDR3 is 14 amino acids. Germline V gives CDR1 KGHSH, CDR2 LQKENI. As DNA, the CDR3 is TGTGCCAGCTCACCATTCCGGGAGGGGTACGAGCAGTACTTC. Its translation: CASSPFREGYEQYF.

The rearrangement links TRBV24-1 to TRBJ2-1; perhaps TRBD2 as D (6 bases). The CDR3 spans 14 residues. The germline CDR1 and CDR2 sequences are KGHDR and SFDVKD. Deletions cut 3 bases from V and 5 bases from J, with 10 bases between. Here the CDR3 reads CATSDRGLDNEQFF. In nucleotides, the CDR3 is TGTGCCACCAGTGATCGGGGGTTGGACAATGAGCAGTTCTTC.

The V call is TRBV10-1, the J call TRBJ2-7, with TRBD2 identical over 11 bases. Germline V gives CDR1 WNHNN, CDR2 SYGVQD (reference sequence). V shed 4 bases, J shed 2 bases, and the junction held 1 base outside the gene matches. There are 14 residues in the CDR3. The CDR3: CASSGLAGTYEQYF. CDR3 nucleotides: TGCGCCAGCAGTGGACTAGCGGGGACCTACGAGCAGTACTTC.

This sequence joins TRBV5-6 and TRBJ1-3; D is possibly TRBD1 (6 bases). V dropped 1 base and J dropped 8 bases, with 16 bases sitting between them. Germline CDR1 and CDR2: SGHDT and YYEEEE. CDR3 length equals 15 residues. The CDR3: CASSLQGPLEDTIYF. DNA of the CDR3: TGTGCCAGCAGCTTGCAGGGGCCGTTGGAGGACACCATATATTTT.

The chain couples TRBV19 to TRBJ2-5; 8 bases are shared with TRBD2. With 7 bases clipped from V and 5 bases from J, the junction kept 9 bases outside the gene matches. This CDR3 is 14 amino acids long. Germline V gene lookup returns CDR1 LNHDA and CDR2 SQIVND (reference sequence). CDR3 protein: CASKAGGSRETQYF. CDR3 coding DNA: TGTGCCAGTAAGGCGGGAGGCTCGAGGGAGACCCAGTACTTC.

This clone has just one count. The rearrangement joins TRBV27 to TRBJ2-7, with D possibly being TRBD2 (5 bases). Trimming pared 5 bases from V and 3 bases from J, leaving 8 bases between. The germline V gene has CDR1 MNHEY and CDR2 SMNVEV (reference sequence). The CDR3 is 12 residues long. This chain's CDR3 is CASSPGGYEQYF. The CDR3 DNA reads TGTGCCAGCAGTCCTGGAGGCTACGAGCAGTACTTC.

The chain is built from TRBV19 and TRBJ2-5, with 16 bases fitting TRBD2. This CDR3 has 17 amino acids. From germline, CDR1 is LNHDA and CDR2 SQIVND (reference sequence). V trimming: 4 bases; J trimming: 4 bases; junction bases outside the gene matches: 6. CDR3 in amino acids: CASSNTGTSGGGETQYF. CDR3 coding DNA: TGTGCCAGTAGTAATACCGGGACTAGCGGGGGGGGAGAGACCCAGTACTTC. Complete variable domain (other parts from reference TRBV19 and TRBJ2-5): DGGITQSPKYLFRKEGQNVTLSCEQNLNHDAMYWYRQDPGQGLRLIYYSQIVNDFQKGDIAEGYSVSREKKESFPLTVTSAQKNPTAFYLCASSNTGTSGGGETQYFGPGTRLLVL.

The chain employs TRBV11-1 and TRBJ2-3; D may be TRBD1 (5 bases). The germline V gene has CDR1 SGHAT and CDR2 FQDESV (reference sequence). Trimming took off 4 bases at V and 2 bases at J, with 10 bases between the two ends. This CDR3 is built from 14 residues. DNA of the CDR3: TGTGCCAGCAGCTGGCCGGACACCACAGATACGCAGTATTTT. This translates into CASSWPDTTDTQYF.

This clone occurred a few times. The chain has TRBV7-9 and TRBJ1-2, with 8 bases matching TRBD1. CDR3 size: 13 residues. V lost 5 bases and J lost 7; bases outside the gene matches: 6. Germline CDR1 and CDR2: SEHNR and FQNEAQ (reference sequence). DNA for the CDR3: TGTGCCAGCAGCGCCCAACAGGGGGGTGGCTACACCTTC. It encodes CASSAQQGGGYTF.

The chain carries TRBV27 and TRBJ2-1; 9 bases map to TRBD1. The ends lost 6 bases at V and 7 bases at J; junction bases unmatched: 16. Germline CDR1 reads MNHEY; CDR2 reads SMNVEV (reference sequence). The CDR3 is 17 residues long. CDR3: CASRRGDRDRVRNEQFF. The CDR3, as DNA: TGTGCCAGCAGGAGGGGGGACCGGGACAGGGTAAGAAATGAGCAGTTCTTC.